A selection of T cell receptor beta chains follows, all from one sample in a study of shared clonotypes between healthy human individuals. Measured with immunoSEQ multiplex PCR; TCRdb has only the in-frame clones, and not every one. The top ten hold under 0.45% of the sample, which has about 2.3 million clones, more than 85% seen once. The sample comprised naive CD4+ T cells from PBMCs. The receptors here all came from a man in his late teens or twenties in good health. Some clones in this sample may be carry-over from other donors' samples. CDR3s include the opening cysteine and the closing phenylalanine or tryptophan. D genes are given only for firm matches. Only some rows state a clone size, as once, few, many or a class for expanded clones.

TRBV9,.,TRBJ1-2,.,TGTGCCAGCAGAGGTCCAGGGACCCAGACGGGCTATGGCTACACCTTC,CASRGPGTQTGYGYTF
TRBV25-1,.,TRBJ1-4,.,TGTGCCAGCAGTGAAGCAAACAGGCTTAATGAAAAACTGTTTTTT,CASSEANRLNEKLFF
TRBV5-1,.,TRBJ1-2,TRBD1,TGCGCCAGCAGCTTGGGACAGGGGGGAACTAACTATGGCTACACCTTC,CASSLGQGGTNYGYTF
TRBV7-2,.,TRBJ1-1,.,TGTGCCAGCAGCCTAAACACAGGAGGGCAAGAAGCTTTCTTT,CASSLNTGGQEAFF
TRBV11-2,.,TRBJ2-7,.,TGTGCCAGCAGCTTAGATTCCTTACCCCAAGTCTACGAGCAGTACTTC,CASSLDSLPQVYEQYF
TRBV2,.,TRBJ1-1,.,TGTGCCAGCAGTGACCCCGGGTTTGAGGACACTGAAGCTTTCTTT,CASSDPGFEDTEAFF
TRBV29-1,once,TRBJ2-3,.,TGCAGCGTTGCTGGCACAAGGATCACAGATACGCAGTATTTT,CSVAGTRITDTQYF
TRBV7-3,.,TRBJ2-5,.,TGTGCCAGCAGCCCCGTCCGGGGAGAGACCCAGTACTTC,CASSPVRGETQYF
TRBV6-6,.,TRBJ1-5,.,TGTGCCAGCCGTCCCGGGGGCAATCAGCCCCAGCATTTT,CASRPGGNQPQHF
TRBV6-1,few,TRBJ1-5,.,TGTGCCAGCAGTGATAACAGGGGCAATCAGCCCCAGCATTTT,CASSDNRGNQPQHF